This TCR beta chain was found in a study of beta chain features in type 1 diabetes. Findings of the study overall: Among all four CD4+ subsets, Type 1 diabetes patients had TCRB CDR3s that were moderately but significantly shorter.

Notes on this clone: Its antigen remains unidentified.

Trimming shortened V by 0 bases and J by 7 bases, and 13 bases separated the two germline ends. Germline V gene sequence: CDR1 GTSNPN, CDR2 SVGIG (reference sequence). This CDR3 comprises 15 residues. Expressed TCRB transcripts were sequenced because the isolated RNA had all been reverse transcribed beforehand. The method was immunoSEQ multiplex PCR; TCRdb's version includes in-frame clones alone and lacks a portion of them. The sample holds roughly 350,000 clones, about 10% seen once. Sequences were obtained from central memory CD4+ T cells from blood. This sequence originates from a man aged 30 to 45 with type 1 diabetes. This sequence joins TRBV30 and TRBJ1-6; D is ambiguous. This chain's CDR3 is CAWSVRSGGNSPLHF. The DNA of the CDR3 is TGTGCCTGGAGTGTACGGTCAGGCGGCAATTCACCCCTCCACTTT.